This T cell receptor beta chain came from a study of blood T cell repertoires in COVID-19. The assay was immunoSEQ multiplex PCR, and TCRdb's table has in-frame clones only and misses some. The sample contains about 25,000 clones, roughly 80% of which appear only once. The CDR3 consists of 13 residues. The germline V gene encodes CDR1 SGDLS and CDR2 YYNGEE. V shed 6 bases and J shed 1 base, with 7 bases lying between them. The chain joins TRBV9 to TRBJ2-2; tentatively, D is TRBD1 (6 bases). The sample consisted of peripheral blood. The clonotype comes from a man older than 75 with active or convalescent COVID-19. CDR3 nucleotide sequence: TGTGCCAGCAACAGGGAGAACACCGGGGAGCTGTTTTTT. It encodes CASNRENTGELFF.